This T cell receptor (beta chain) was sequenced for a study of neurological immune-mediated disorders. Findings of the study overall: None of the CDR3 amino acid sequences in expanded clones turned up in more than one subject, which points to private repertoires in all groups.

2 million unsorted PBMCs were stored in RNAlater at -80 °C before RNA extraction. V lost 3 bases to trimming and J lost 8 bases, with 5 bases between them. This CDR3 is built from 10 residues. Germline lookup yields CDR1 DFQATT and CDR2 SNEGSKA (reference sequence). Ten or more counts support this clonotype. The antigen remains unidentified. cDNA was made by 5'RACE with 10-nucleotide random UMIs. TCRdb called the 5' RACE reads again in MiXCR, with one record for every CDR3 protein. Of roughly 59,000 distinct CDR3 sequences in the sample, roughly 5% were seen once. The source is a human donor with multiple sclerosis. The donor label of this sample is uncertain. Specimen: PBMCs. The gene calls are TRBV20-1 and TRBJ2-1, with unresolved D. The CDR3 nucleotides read TGCAGTGCTAGCCCGTATGAGCAGTTCTTC. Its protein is CSASPYEQFF.